These 30 T cell receptor beta chains share one sample of origin, sequenced in a study of beta chain features in type 1 diabetes. General study findings and limits: In all four CD4+ subsets, TCRB CDR3 length was significantly, moderately reduced in type 1 diabetes.

The investigators reverse transcribed all of the isolated RNA, so they sequenced expressed TCRB transcripts. TCRdb's table, derived via immunoSEQ multiplex PCR, lists solely in-frame clones and lacks some. The sample has 28,000 or so clones, around three fifths seen once. Antigen specificity for these receptors is unknown. Material for sequencing was Tregs from blood. The receptors shown here come from a woman in her twenties or thirties with type 1 diabetes.

V gene TRBV4-1 combines with J gene TRBJ2-7, with 7 nucleotides matching TRBD1. Germline V lookup: CDR1 MGHRA, CDR2 YSYEKL. The junction had 5 bases not matched to a gene; V was cut back by 4 bases and J by 5 bases. The CDR3 totals 13 residues. DNA for the CDR3: TGCGCCAGCAGCCGAGACAGGGCCGACGAGCAGTACTTC. Its protein is CASSRDRADEQYF.

The chain has TRBV15 and TRBJ2-6; no clear D. Germline-derived CDR1 and CDR2 are LNHNV and YYDKDF (reference sequence). The CDR3 sequence is 13 residues long. V shed 3 bases and J shed 4 bases, with 4 bases lying between them. CDR3 loop: CATSSRGANVLTF. The CDR3 DNA follows: TGTGCCACCAGCAGTCGGGGGGCCAACGTCCTGACTTTC.

The gene calls are TRBV27 and TRBJ1-2, with D unclear. CDR3 length: 13 residues. V lost 3 bases and J lost 8, with 13 bases in between. Germline CDR1 reads MNHEY; CDR2 reads SMNVEV (reference sequence). CDR3 amino acids: CASSFWGGSGYTF. The CDR3 DNA sequence: TGTGCCAGCAGTTTTTGGGGAGGGAGCGGCTACACCTTC.

The rearrangement uses TRBV6-1 and TRBJ1-1; 9 positions match TRBD1. This CDR3 has 15 residues. Germline values: CDR1 MNHNS, CDR2 SASEGT. The V gene end was trimmed by 3 bases and the J gene end by 1 base; junction bases not matched to a gene: 3. CDR3 protein: CASSEPGQGNTEAFF. The CDR3 DNA follows: TGTGCCAGCAGTGAGCCGGGACAGGGGAACACTGAAGCTTTCTTT.

There are a few counts of this clone. The chain recombines TRBV7-6 with TRBJ2-2; 8 bases align to TRBD2. The V segment lost 7 bases and the J segment 6 bases; nucleotides outside the gene matches: 13. Germline V gene data show CDR1 as SGHVS and CDR2 as FNYEAQ. The CDR3 covers 16 residues. CDR3 in amino acids: CASTHRGAGGPGELFF. DNA for the CDR3: TGTGCCAGCACCCACCGGGGGGCGGGAGGCCCCGGGGAGCTGTTTTTT.

The V call is TRBV19, the J call TRBJ2-7; 7 bases are a match to TRBD1. V lost 3 bases to trimming and J lost 3 bases; unmatched junction nucleotides: 14. Per the germline V gene, CDR1 is LNHDA and CDR2 is SQIVND (reference sequence). The CDR3 is 17 residues long. This CDR3 reads CASSMRSPRQGLYEQYF. The DNA for the CDR3 is TGTGCCAGTAGTATGCGAAGCCCAAGACAGGGCCTCTACGAGCAGTACTTC.

The chain uses TRBV19 and TRBJ2-3, with 11 bases identical to TRBD2. In germline, CDR1 is LNHDA, CDR2 SQIVND (reference sequence). V shed 3 bases, J shed 4 bases, and the junction held 6 bases outside the gene matches. The length of the CDR3 is 16 residues. This CDR3 reads CASSIVSSGRSDTQYF. For the CDR3, the DNA is TGTGCCAGTAGTATCGTCTCTAGCGGGAGGTCAGATACGCAGTATTTT. Drawing the rest from reference TRBV19 and TRBJ2-3, the complete variable domain is DGGITQSPKYLFRKEGQNVTLSCEQNLNHDAMYWYRQDPGQGLRLIYYSQIVNDFQKGDIAEGYSVSREKKESFPLTVTSAQKNPTAFYLCASSIVSSGRSDTQYFGPGTRLTVL.

The chain links TRBV6-1 to TRBJ2-7; TRBD1 is a possible D gene (6 bases). The CDR3 length is 13 residues. Germline values: CDR1 MNHNS, CDR2 SASEGT. With 5 bases removed from V and 0 bases from J, the gap between germline ends came to 8 bases. CDR3 in DNA: TGTGCCAGCAGTCACAGGGACTCCTACGAGCAGTACTTC. Protein product: CASSHRDSYEQYF.

The V call is TRBV19, the J call TRBJ2-7, with TRBD2 matching over 8 bases. V lost 1 base, J lost 2 bases, and 4 bases stayed unmatched. Germline V gene data show CDR1 as LNHDA and CDR2 as SQIVND (reference sequence). This CDR3 has 15 residues. The CDR3 here is CASSIVAGRAYEQYF. In DNA, the CDR3 is TGTGCCAGTAGTATAGTCGCCGGGAGGGCCTACGAGCAGTACTTC.

This clone was seen a handful of times. This chain links TRBV10-3 with TRBJ2-7; 10 bases fit TRBD2. With 10 bases clipped from V and 0 bases from J, the junction kept 9 bases outside the gene matches. The CDR3 runs 15 residues. CDR1 and CDR2 from the germline V gene are ENHRY and SYGVKD. CDR3 loop: CATTTSGFSSYEQYF. CDR3 sequence (DNA): TGTGCCACCACGACTAGCGGGTTCAGCTCCTACGAGCAGTACTTC.

J is TRBJ1-2 and V is TRBV28; 7 bases match TRBD1. Germline CDR1 MDHEN, CDR2 SYDVKM. J gave up 4 bases and V 1 base, and 9 bases lay outside the gene matches. CDR3 length: 16 amino acids. Here the CDR3 DNA reads TGTGCCAGCAGTTTATCAGCGACAGGGCCTCCCTATGGCTACACCTTC. Translation gives CASSLSATGPPYGYTF.

The chain combines TRBV7-9 with TRBJ2-1; 12 nucleotides align to TRBD2. The germline V gene has CDR1 SEHNR and CDR2 FQNEAQ (reference sequence). Trimming removed 4 bases from V and 6 bases from J; junction bases left unmatched: 7. The CDR3 covers 16 residues. In DNA form, the CDR3 reads TGTGCCAGCAGCTCAATGACTAGCGGGAGTATCAATGAGCAGTTCTTC. It yields the protein CASSSMTSGSINEQFF.

The CDR3 reads CASSETGNYGYTF. The CDR3 DNA follows: TGTGCCAGCAGCGAGACAGGGAACTATGGCTACACCTTC. The V and J genes are TRBV2 and TRBJ1-2; 7 bases fit TRBD1. Trimming took 6 bases from V and 2 from J; bases not matched to a gene: 3. Germline V gene data show CDR1 as SNHLY and CDR2 as FYNNEI. The CDR3 consists of 13 residues.

This clone was seen a few times. The rearrangement links TRBV6-5 to TRBJ2-2; possibly TRBD2 for D (6 bases). Deletions cut 0 bases from V and 7 bases from J, with 15 bases between. The CDR3 runs 16 residues. CDR1 MNHEY and CDR2 SVGAGI come from the germline V gene. CDR3 in DNA: TGTGCCAGCAGTTACTCGATCGGGAGACAAGGCGGGGAGCTGTTTTTT. It encodes CASSYSIGRQGGELFF.

The rearrangement uses TRBV29-1 and TRBJ2-3, with 7 nucleotides matching TRBD2. Germline V gene data show CDR1 as SQVTM and CDR2 as ANQGSEA. The CDR3 contains 13 residues. V lost 6 bases, J lost 6 bases, and 9 bases stayed unmatched. The CDR3 nucleotides read TGCAGCGTGGCCCGCGGGGGTCCGGATACGCAGTATTTT. Translation gives CSVARGGPDTQYF.

This clone has just one count. Here the CDR3 reads CASSFGGAETQYF. In nucleotides, the CDR3 is TGTGCCAGCAGCTTCGGGGGGGCCGAGACCCAGTACTTC. The chain combines TRBV7-9 with TRBJ2-5, with 8 nucleotides matching TRBD2. CDR1 SEHNR and CDR2 FQNEAQ come from the germline V gene (reference sequence). The CDR3 covers 13 residues. Trimming removed 3 bases from V and 5 bases from J; junction bases left unmatched: 2.

The V and J genes are TRBV5-4 and TRBJ1-4, with 8 bases fitting TRBD1. CDR1 is SGHNT and CDR2 is YYREEE in the germline V gene (reference sequence). The CDR3 runs 14 residues. V dropped 3 bases and J dropped 4; count of bases not matched to a gene: 2. The CDR3 DNA reads as TGTGCCAGCAGCTCACAGGGGGTTAATGAAAAACTGTTTTTT. This encodes CASSSQGVNEKLFF.

The V call is TRBV6-6, the J call TRBJ2-1, with D uncertain. V lost 4 bases and J 15 bases, leaving 16 bases between the germline ends. The germline gives CDR1 MNHNY, CDR2 SVGAGI (reference sequence). CDR3 size: 12 residues. The chain's CDR3 is CASSFPENVWFF. CDR3 DNA: TGTGCCAGCAGTTTCCCAGAAAATGTTTGGTTCTTC.

The chain is built from TRBV6-5 and TRBJ1-4; D perhaps matches TRBD1 (5 bases). V gave up 5 bases and J gave up 7 bases, with 8 bases separating them. The CDR3 extends over 12 amino acids. Germline V lookup: CDR1 MNHEY, CDR2 SVGAGI. The CDR3 here is CASSPGGEKLFF. The CDR3 nucleotides read TGTGCCAGCAGTCCCGGGGGTGAAAAACTGTTTTTT.

This chain links TRBV5-1 with TRBJ2-5, with 8 bases aligning to TRBD2. Judging by the DNA end, TRBJ2-7 fits better; the J call may be wrong. Germline V gives CDR1 SGHRS, CDR2 YFSETQ. The CDR3 is 14 amino acids. CDR3 sequence: CASSEREGQNEQYF. In DNA, the CDR3 is TGCGCCAGCAGCGAACGGGAGGGCCAGAACGAGCAGTACTTC.

This chain connects TRBV10-2 to TRBJ2-7; 9 bases fit TRBD2. V lost 6 bases to trimming and J lost 4 bases; unmatched junction nucleotides: 4. CDR1 and CDR2 (germline): WSHSY, SAAADI. This CDR3 is 13 amino acids long. The CDR3 DNA reads TGCGCCAGCAGGCTAGCGGGACCATACGAGCAGTACTTC. It yields the protein CASRLAGPYEQYF.

The table lists this clone with a few counts. Different DNA sequences within this sample yield the same CDR3. The chain uses TRBV28 and TRBJ2-1; 8 bases align to TRBD2. V shed 6 bases, J shed 3 bases, and the junction held 4 bases outside the gene matches. The CDR3 covers 14 residues. Germline lookup yields CDR1 MDHEN and CDR2 SYDVKM. The CDR3 nucleotides are TGTGCCAGCAGACTAGCGGTATTCTACAATGAGCAGTTCTTC. Translated, it gives CASRLAVFYNEQFF. Variable domain in full (rest from reference TRBV28 and TRBJ2-1): DVKVTQSSRYLVKRTGEKVFLECVQDMDHENMFWYRQDPGLGLRLIYFSYDVKMKEKGDIPEGYSVSREKKERFSLILESASTNQTSMYLCASRLAVFYNEQFFGPGTRLTVL.

This chain links TRBV30 with TRBJ2-5; the match to TRBD2 covers 10 bases. The CDR3 is made up of 16 amino acids. V gave up 0 bases and J gave up 5 bases; unmatched junction bases: 9. Looked up from germline, CDR1 is GTSNPN and CDR2 is SVGIG (reference sequence). CDR3 nucleotides: TGTGCCTGGAGTGTAAGAGCTAGCGGGAGTTCTGAGACCCAGTACTTC. It codes for CAWSVRASGSSETQYF. Together with reference TRBV30 and TRBJ2-5, the CDR3 gives the full variable domain: SQTIHQWPATLVQPVGSPLSLECTVEGTSNPNLYWYRQAAGRGLQLLFYSVGIGQISSEVPQNLSASRPQDRQFILSSKKLLLSDSGFYLCAWSVRASGSSETQYFGPGTRLLVL.

This clone was recorded a few times. The chain links TRBV5-1 to TRBJ2-7; TRBD1 matches at 10 bases. In germline, CDR1 is SGHRS, CDR2 YFSETQ. This CDR3 has 15 residues. V was clipped by 4 bases and J by 7 bases; unmatched bases: 11. This CDR3 reads CASSPSGQGFVEQYF. The CDR3 DNA reads TGCGCCAGCAGCCCCTCGGGACAGGGGTTTGTGGAGCAGTACTTC.

The genes are TRBV2 and TRBJ2-5; no firm D call. Germline assignment: CDR1 SNHLY and CDR2 FYNNEI. The length of the CDR3 is 12 residues. V lost 5 bases to trimming and J lost 2 bases, with 6 bases between them. The CDR3 DNA is TGTGCCAGCAGTACACATCAAGAGACCCAGTACTTC. This sequence encodes CASSTHQETQYF.

This chain uses TRBV5-1 with TRBJ2-7; 7 nucleotides line up with TRBD2. Germline values: CDR1 SGHRS, CDR2 YFSETQ. The CDR3 runs to 15 residues. The junction had 3 bases not matched to a gene; V was cut back by 0 bases and J by 0 bases. DNA for the CDR3: TGCGCCAGCAGCTTGGTAGCGGGTCCCTCCTACGAGCAGTACTTC. Residues: CASSLVAGPSYEQYF.

The CDR3: CASSPGQYNEQFF. The CDR3 DNA is TGTGCCAGCTCACCGGGACAGTACAATGAGCAGTTCTTC. The chain is built from TRBV18 and TRBJ2-1; 7 bases are shared with TRBD1. Germline V gives CDR1 KGHSH, CDR2 LQKENI. Trimming removed 3 bases from V and 4 bases from J; junction bases left unmatched: 0. The CDR3 has 13 amino acids.

This clone was counted a few times. The chain employs TRBV6-1 and TRBJ1-3, with D tentatively TRBD1 (5 bases). The V gene lost 8 bases and the J gene lost 2 bases, with 13 bases spanning the gap. Germline V gives CDR1 MNHNS, CDR2 SASEGT. This CDR3 is built from 14 residues. The CDR3 spells CASERGAAGNTIYF. CDR3 DNA sequence: TGTGCCAGCGAACGCGGGGCGGCTGGAAACACCATATATTTT.

V usage is TRBV19 and J usage is TRBJ2-3; D gene uncertain. This CDR3 contains 13 residues. Germline lookup yields CDR1 LNHDA and CDR2 SQIVND (reference sequence). With 4 bases removed from V and 5 bases from J, the gap between germline ends came to 10 bases. The DNA for the CDR3 is TGTGCCAGTAGTAGGGCAGGCAGAGATACGCAGTATTTT. The encoded protein is CASSRAGRDTQYF.

The chain uses TRBV11-2 and TRBJ2-5; D may be TRBD2 (5 bases). CDR1 and CDR2 from the germline V gene are SGHAT and FQNNGV. This CDR3 has 15 residues. Trimming left V 5 bases short and J 6 bases short, with 19 bases between. CDR3: CASSPERPGKKTQYF. The CDR3, as DNA: TGTGCCAGCAGCCCCGAGCGGCCCGGCAAGAAGACCCAGTACTTC.